Presented here are 26 T cell receptor beta chains from one specimen sequenced in a study of blood T cell repertoires in COVID-19. Measured with immunoSEQ multiplex PCR; TCRdb has only the in-frame clones, and not every one. The data show 140,000 or so clones, with 84% seen just once and 8.5% to 9% held by the top ten. The sequencing sample was made of peripheral blood. All receptors come from a man aged 25-40 years with COVID-19, enrolled during active disease.

The chain joins TRBV6-6 to TRBJ2-7; perhaps TRBD1 as D (6 bases). With 7 bases removed from V and 2 bases from J, the gap between germline ends came to 21 bases. Germline V gives CDR1 MNHNY, CDR2 SVGAGI (reference sequence). This CDR3 is 16 amino acids long. The DNA of the CDR3 is TGTGCCAGCACCCAGGGGCCGACTACCGATACCTACGAGCAGTACTTC. It codes for CASTQGPTTDTYEQYF.

The chain carries TRBV9 and TRBJ1-6; D unresolved. The CDR3 has 13 amino acids. Per the germline V gene, CDR1 is SGDLS and CDR2 is YYNGEE. V gave up 0 bases and J gave up 6 bases, with 4 bases separating them. The CDR3 spells CASSVDTNSPLHF. The CDR3 DNA follows: TGTGCCAGCAGCGTAGACACTAATTCACCCCTCCACTTT.

This chain connects TRBV6-6 to TRBJ1-6; D perhaps matches TRBD1 (5 bases). The V gene's germline CDR1 is MNHNY and CDR2 SVGAGI (reference sequence). The CDR3 consists of 16 residues. Trimming took off 2 bases at V and 6 bases at J, with 14 bases between the two ends. CDR3 in amino acids: CASSYRGAPFNSPLHF. CDR3 in DNA: TGTGCCAGCAGTTACCGTGGGGCCCCATTTAATTCACCCCTCCACTTT.

The V and J genes are TRBV14 and TRBJ2-1; D remains ambiguous. From germline, CDR1 is SGHDN and CDR2 FVKESK. CDR3 length: 14 amino acids. Trimming took off 0 bases at V and 10 bases at J, with 13 bases between the two ends. CDR3 sequence reads: CASSQEYSELEQFF. CDR3 in DNA: TGTGCCAGCAGCCAAGAATACTCGGAGCTGGAGCAGTTCTTC.

The chain links TRBV6-5 to TRBJ1-2, with a possible D match to TRBD1 (6 bases). The CDR3 loop spans 13 amino acids. Trimming removed 7 bases from V and 4 bases from J, with 13 bases in between. Germline V gene sequence: CDR1 MNHEY, CDR2 SVGAGI. This CDR3 is CASMRTQGYGYTF. CDR3 DNA sequence: TGTGCCAGCATGCGGACACAGGGCTATGGCTACACCTTC.

V and J are TRBV11-3 and TRBJ2-1, with 9 bases aligning to TRBD2. The CDR3 extends over 16 amino acids. The trim removed 0 bases at V and 6 bases at J, leaving 6 bases unmatched. CDR1 and CDR2 from the germline V gene are SGHNT and YENEEA. The CDR3 DNA follows: TGTGCCAGCAGCTTAGATAAGGCGGGGGGGTTCAATGAGCAGTTCTTC. This encodes CASSLDKAGGFNEQFF.

This chain uses TRBV5-4 with TRBJ2-2; tentative D call: TRBD1 (6 bases). The germline gives CDR1 SGHNT, CDR2 YYREEE (reference sequence). Trimming shortened V by 4 bases and J by 4 bases, and 11 bases separated the two germline ends. CDR3 length: 14 amino acids. DNA for the CDR3: TGTGCCAGCAGCCACGGACAGAGCACCGGGGAGCTGTTTTTT. It encodes CASSHGQSTGELFF.

The rearrangement uses TRBV18 and TRBJ1-1; the match to TRBD1 covers 7 bases. The CDR3 has 18 residues. CDR1 KGHSH and CDR2 LQKENI come from the germline V gene. With 3 bases clipped from V and 1 base from J, the junction kept 14 bases outside the gene matches. CDR3 protein: CASSPLTERGRSNTEAFF. The CDR3, as DNA: TGTGCCAGCTCACCTCTTACCGAAAGGGGGCGATCGAACACTGAAGCTTTCTTT.

The V and J genes are TRBV6-5 and TRBJ2-5; TRBD1 matches 9 bases. This CDR3 spans 13 amino acids. Looked up from germline, CDR1 is MNHEY and CDR2 is SVGAGI. After removal of 6 bases from V and 5 bases from J, the junction contained 4 bases not matched to a gene. The CDR3 DNA reads as TGTGCCAGCAGCCGAGGACAGGGGGAGACCCAGTACTTC. Its protein product is CASSRGQGETQYF.

V usage is TRBV30 and J usage is TRBJ2-1; 9 bases are shared with TRBD2. The CDR3 length is 13 residues. V trimming: 3 bases; J trimming: 10 bases; junction bases outside the gene matches: 7. Germline CDR1 is GTSNPN and CDR2 is SVGIG (reference sequence). The CDR3 DNA is TGTGCCTGGAGGGCGGGAGGGCCCGCCGAGCAGTTCTTC. Translated: CAWRAGGPAEQFF.

The chain links TRBV6-5 to TRBJ1-2; D uncertain. Trimming cost V 0 bases and J 3 bases, with 2 bases left between them. The V gene's germline CDR1 is MNHEY and CDR2 SVGAGI. This CDR3 comprises 12 residues. CDR3 coding DNA: TGTGCCAGCAGTTACTCCGACTATGGCTACACCTTC. As protein: CASSYSDYGYTF.

This chain uses TRBV5-6 with TRBJ2-3; TRBD2 is a possible D gene (5 bases). In germline, CDR1 is SGHDT, CDR2 YYEEEE. The CDR3 has 16 amino acids. The V and J ends lost 0 bases and 0 bases respectively, with 11 bases between them. Here the CDR3 reads CASSLDLALSTDTQYF. In nucleotides, the CDR3 is TGTGCCAGCAGCTTGGATCTAGCCCTTAGCACAGATACGCAGTATTTT. Full variable domain (remainder filled in from reference TRBV5-6 and TRBJ2-3): DAGVTQSPTHLIKTRGQQVTLRCSPKSGHDTVSWYQQALGQGPQFIFQYYEEEERQRGNFPDRFSGHQFPNYSSELNVNALLLGDSALYLCASSLDLALSTDTQYFGPGTRLTVL.

The table lists this clone with a count of one. The V gene is TRBV27, the J gene TRBJ1-6; TRBD1 is a possible D gene (5 bases). The ends were cut back, 3 bases at V and 9 bases at J, with 12 bases in the middle. CDR3 length: 14 amino acids. Germline CDR1 reads MNHEY; CDR2 reads SMNVEV (reference sequence). The CDR3 sequence: CASSFDRAGSPLHF. For the CDR3, the DNA is TGTGCCAGCAGTTTTGACAGAGCTGGTTCACCCCTCCACTTT.

J is TRBJ2-7 and V is TRBV14; 11 nucleotides align to TRBD2. J gave up 4 bases and V 4 bases, and 6 bases lay outside the gene matches. This CDR3 has 15 amino acids. CDR1 is SGHDN, CDR2 FVKESK, per germline. The CDR3 nucleotides read TGTGCCAGCAGCCCCCTACTAGCGGGAGTTTACGAGCAGTACTTC. It encodes CASSPLLAGVYEQYF.

This rearrangement joins TRBV28 to TRBJ2-7; D is ambiguous. V lost 3 bases to trimming and J lost 5 bases, with 8 bases between them. Germline CDR1 MDHEN, CDR2 SYDVKM. There are 12 residues in the CDR3. DNA for the CDR3: TGTGCCAGCAGTTTGATAGTCCACGAGCAGTACTTC. Its translation is CASSLIVHEQYF.

The chain combines TRBV11-2 with TRBJ1-4; 8 positions match TRBD1. This CDR3 is built from 13 residues. Germline V gives CDR1 SGHAT, CDR2 FQNNGV. Germline trimming cut 6 bases from V and 8 bases from J; bases unmatched to any gene: 5. This CDR3 reads CASSYRGGEKLFF. The CDR3 bases are TGTGCCAGCAGTTACAGGGGGGGAGAAAAACTGTTTTTT. Looking up the rest from reference TRBV11-2 and TRBJ1-4 gives the full variable domain: EAGVAQSPRYKIIEKRQSVAFWCNPISGHATLYWYQQILGQGPKLLIQFQNNGVVDDSQLPKDRFSAERLKGVDSTLKIQPAKLEDSAVYLCASSYRGGEKLFFGSGTQLSVL.

The chain links TRBV19 to TRBJ2-7, with TRBD1 as a possible D gene (5 bases). The CDR3 runs 15 residues. V shed 2 bases and J shed 1 base, with 12 bases lying between them. Germline values: CDR1 LNHDA, CDR2 SQIVND (reference sequence). CDR3 DNA sequence: TGTGCCAGTAGTATATCCCAGGGTCCTTCCTACGAGCAGTACTTC. Its translation: CASSISQGPSYEQYF.

The J gene is TRBJ2-3, the V gene TRBV27; D perhaps matches TRBD2 (6 bases). The V and J ends lost 3 bases and 4 bases respectively, with 14 bases between them. CDR3 length: 15 residues. The germline CDR1 and CDR2 sequences are MNHEY and SMNVEV (reference sequence). CDR3 protein: CASSFRLGPADTQYF. The CDR3, as DNA: TGTGCCAGCAGTTTCCGACTAGGCCCGGCAGATACGCAGTATTTT.

The count of this clone is one. The chain joins TRBV6-2 or TRBV6-3 to TRBJ2-3; D not resolved. Germline V gene data show CDR1 as MNHEY and CDR2 as SVGEGT. This CDR3 has 13 residues. Trimming took 2 bases from V and 0 from J, leaving 3 bases between them. As DNA, the CDR3 is TGTGCCAGCAGTTACCCTAGCACAGATACGCAGTATTTT. The encoded protein is CASSYPSTDTQYF.

The gene calls are TRBV6-5 and TRBJ1-1, with 10 bases fitting TRBD1. Germline CDR1 reads MNHEY; CDR2 reads SVGAGI. V lost 8 bases to trimming and J lost 5 bases; unmatched junction nucleotides: 5. The CDR3 spans 13 residues. CDR3 coding DNA: TGTGCCAGCGGCGACAGGGGGCTGACTGAAGCTTTCTTT. Translating gives CASGDRGLTEAFF.

This clone appeared a single time. The J gene is TRBJ1-1, the V gene TRBV7-2, with a weak D call TRBD1 (6 bases). CDR3 length: 17 amino acids. Germline loops: CDR1 SGHTA, CDR2 FQGNSA. V lost 2 bases, J lost 1 base, and 17 bases lay in between. The CDR3 nucleotides read TGTGCCAGCAGCTTATTAACGGGACATGGGACGAACACTGAAGCTTTCTTT. It translates to CASSLLTGHGTNTEAFF. Full variable domain (rest looked up from reference TRBV7-2 and TRBJ1-1): GAGVSQSPSNKVTEKGKDVELRCDPISGHTALYWYRQSLGQGLEFLIYFQGNSAPDKSGLPSDRFSAERTGGSVSTLTIQRTQQEDSAVYLCASSLLTGHGTNTEAFFGQGTRLTVV.

The chain combines TRBV11-2 with TRBJ2-5; D may be TRBD2 (7 bases). CDR1 is SGHAT and CDR2 is FQNNGV in the germline V gene. V was shortened by 5 bases and J by 5 bases, with 18 bases between the two germline ends. CDR3 length equals 15 residues. The CDR3 region is CASSGGGVSTETQYF. CDR3 DNA sequence: TGTGCCAGCAGCGGGGGGGGCGTTTCGACGGAGACCCAGTACTTC.

This sequence joins TRBV12-3 or TRBV12-4 and TRBJ2-7; tentative D call: TRBD2 (5 bases). The CDR3 totals 13 residues. V lost 3 bases to trimming and J lost 7 bases, with 13 bases between them. CDR3 nucleotide sequence: TGTGCCAGCAGTTTGGGTGAGGGTTTGGAGCAGTACTTC. The encoded protein is CASSLGEGLEQYF.

This clone was recorded only once. The chain joins TRBV5-6 to TRBJ1-6; no reliable D call. Germline values: CDR1 SGHDT, CDR2 YYEEEE. V dropped 0 bases and J dropped 6 bases, with 10 bases sitting between them. This CDR3 comprises 15 residues. CDR3 bases: TGTGCCAGCAGCTTGGTTGGCGGAGTTAATTCACCCCTCCACTTT. Translation gives CASSLVGGVNSPLHF.

The chain joins TRBV19 to TRBJ2-5; 7 bases are a match to TRBD2. With 3 bases clipped from V and 2 bases from J, the junction kept 3 bases outside the gene matches. Looked up from germline, CDR1 is LNHDA and CDR2 is SQIVND (reference sequence). This CDR3 comprises 14 residues. CDR3 DNA: TGTGCCAGTAGTATTATGGGGGGGCAAGAGACCCAGTACTTC. Amino acid sequence: CASSIMGGQETQYF.

The rearrangement links TRBV7-8 to TRBJ1-1; D not certain. CDR1 and CDR2 from the germline V gene are SGHVS and FQNEAQ. The CDR3 spans 15 residues. Trimming left V 3 bases short and J 0 bases short, with 11 bases between. The CDR3 DNA is TGTGCCAGCAGCTTTCGAGCCGCAATGAACACTGAAGCTTTCTTT. Residues: CASSFRAAMNTEAFF.